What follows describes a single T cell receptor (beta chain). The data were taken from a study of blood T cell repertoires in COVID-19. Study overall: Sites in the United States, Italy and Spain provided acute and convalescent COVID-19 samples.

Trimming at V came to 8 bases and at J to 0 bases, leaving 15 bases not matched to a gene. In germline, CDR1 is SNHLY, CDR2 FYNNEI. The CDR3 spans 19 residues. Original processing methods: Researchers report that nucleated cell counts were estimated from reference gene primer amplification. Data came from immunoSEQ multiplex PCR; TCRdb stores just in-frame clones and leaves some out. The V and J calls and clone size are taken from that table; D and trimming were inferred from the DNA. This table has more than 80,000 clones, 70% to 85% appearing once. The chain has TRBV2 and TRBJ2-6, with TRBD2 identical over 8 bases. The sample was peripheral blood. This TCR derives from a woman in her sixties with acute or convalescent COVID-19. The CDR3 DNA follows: TGTGCCAGCGGAAAGCGGGGACTAGTGGGAAACTCTGGGGCCAACGTCCTGACTTTC. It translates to CASGKRGLVGNSGANVLTF.